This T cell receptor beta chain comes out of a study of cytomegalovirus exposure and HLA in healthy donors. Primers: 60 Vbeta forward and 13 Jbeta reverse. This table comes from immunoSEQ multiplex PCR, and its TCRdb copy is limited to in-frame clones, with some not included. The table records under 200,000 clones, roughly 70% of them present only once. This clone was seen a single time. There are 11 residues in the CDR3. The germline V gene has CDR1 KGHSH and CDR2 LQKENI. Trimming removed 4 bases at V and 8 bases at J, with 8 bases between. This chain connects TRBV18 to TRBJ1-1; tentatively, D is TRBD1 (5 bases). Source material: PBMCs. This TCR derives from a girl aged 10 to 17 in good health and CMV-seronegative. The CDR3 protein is CASSRQGEAFF. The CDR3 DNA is TGTGCCAGCTCACGGCAGGGAGAAGCTTTCTTT.